These 28 T cell receptor beta chains were all obtained from the same sample, sequenced in a study of blood T cell repertoires in COVID-19. The method was immunoSEQ multiplex PCR; TCRdb's version includes in-frame clones alone and lacks a portion of them. The sample lists about 150,000 clones, more than 75% seen once, with around 15% in the top ten. Sequenced input: peripheral blood. Receptors were obtained from a human donor with acute or convalescent COVID-19. The donor label of this sample is uncertain.

The V gene is TRBV5-1, the J gene TRBJ2-3; TRBD1 matches 7 bases. The CDR3 is made up of 15 amino acids. V lost 5 bases and J lost 5; bases outside the gene matches: 11. Germline assignment: CDR1 SGHRS and CDR2 YFSETQ. The chain's CDR3 is CASSTTGAAIDTQYF. The DNA of the CDR3 is TGCGCCAGCAGTACAACAGGGGCAGCGATAGATACGCAGTATTTT.

This clone appeared once. This chain joins TRBV6-5 and TRBJ2-1; D possibly corresponds to TRBD1 (5 bases). V dropped 4 bases and J dropped 5 bases, with 12 bases sitting between them. CDR3 length: 14 residues. Germline V gene data show CDR1 as MNHEY and CDR2 as SVGAGI. CDR3 region: CASSWTIFNNEQFF. The CDR3, as DNA: TGTGCCAGCAGTTGGACAATTTTCAACAATGAGCAGTTCTTC.

The chain uses TRBV30 and TRBJ1-5, with TRBD1 matching 9 bases. Per germline, CDR1 GTSNPN and CDR2 SVGIG (reference sequence). CDR3 length: 14 amino acids. Trimming cost V 1 base and J 6 bases; bases outside gene matches: 4. The CDR3: CAWSGDRVSQPQHF. CDR3 DNA: TGTGCCTGGAGTGGGGACAGGGTATCTCAGCCCCAGCATTTT.

This clone was seen at least ten times. V and J are TRBV29-1 and TRBJ1-3; maybe TRBD1 (5 bases). V lost 4 bases and J lost 0, with 10 bases in between. Per the germline V gene, CDR1 is SQVTM and CDR2 is ANQGSEA. This CDR3 region has 14 residues. Here the CDR3 reads CSVAGDNSGNTIYF. The CDR3 DNA follows: TGCAGCGTTGCGGGGGATAACTCTGGAAACACCATATATTTT.

The gene calls are TRBV7-2 and TRBJ2-3; 7 nucleotides align to TRBD2. Germline values: CDR1 SGHTA, CDR2 FQGNSA. V shed 5 bases and J 4 bases; nucleotides not matched to a gene: 18. This CDR3 has 18 residues. CDR3 amino acids: CASSLTRLATVQPDTQYF. DNA for the CDR3: TGTGCCAGCAGCCTCACCCGACTAGCTACCGTGCAACCAGATACGCAGTATTTT.

About this clone itself: One end of the junction does not line up with germline, which may come from a read error. The rearrangement joins TRBV14 to TRBJ2-7, with D possibly TRBD1 on 6 matching bases. The CDR3 covers 13 residues. Germline V gene sequence: CDR1 SGHDN, CDR2 FVKESK. The DNA for the CDR3 is TGTGCCAGCAGCGCACACACAGGGTTAACAGGGAGCTTC. Translating it yields CASSAHTGLTGSF.

The genes are TRBV27 and TRBJ2-7; 7 nucleotides line up with TRBD1. The CDR3 is 14 amino acids. Germline loops: CDR1 MNHEY, CDR2 SMNVEV (reference sequence). The junction had 5 bases not matched to a gene; V was cut back by 6 bases and J by 0 bases. CDR3: CASRRQGSSYEQYF. The CDR3 bases are TGTGCCAGCAGAAGACAGGGCAGCTCCTACGAGCAGTACTTC.

The rearrangement joins TRBV5-5 to TRBJ1-5; D is perhaps TRBD1 (5 bases). There are 15 residues in the CDR3. V lost 2 bases to trimming and J lost 3 bases, with 12 bases between them. CDR1 and CDR2 from the germline V gene are SGHKS and YYEKEE (reference sequence). The CDR3 loop reads CASSFVSGNNQPQHF. DNA of the CDR3: TGTGCCAGCAGCTTTGTGTCAGGGAACAATCAGCCCCAGCATTTT. Looking up the rest from reference TRBV5-5 and TRBJ1-5 gives the full variable domain: DAGVTQSPTHLIKTRGQQVTLRCSPISGHKSVSWYQQVLGQGPQFIFQYYEKEERGRGNFPDRFSARQFPNYSSELNVNALLLGDSALYLCASSFVSGNNQPQHFGDGTRLSIL.

The V call is TRBV19, the J call TRBJ2-7; 7 bases match TRBD2. Germline CDR1 LNHDA, CDR2 SQIVND (reference sequence). V dropped 4 bases and J dropped 0; count of bases not matched to a gene: 6. This CDR3 comprises 15 residues. The CDR3 DNA sequence: TGTGCCAGTAGTACAACCAGGACTAGCTCCTACGAGCAGTACTTC. This sequence encodes CASSTTRTSSYEQYF.

The V gene is TRBV10-3, the J gene TRBJ1-5, with D unclear. From germline, CDR1 is ENHRY and CDR2 SYGVKD. This CDR3 contains 13 residues. V was clipped by 4 bases and J by 7 bases, with 11 bases between them. The CDR3 loop reads CAISAGKEQPQHF. The CDR3 bases are TGTGCCATCAGTGCCGGTAAGGAGCAGCCCCAGCATTTT.

The chain recombines TRBV4-3 with TRBJ1-6, with 9 positions matching TRBD1. The CDR3 totals 16 residues. Trimming took 0 bases from V and 7 from J; bases not matched to a gene: 4. CDR1 is LGHNA and CDR2 is YSLEER in the germline V gene. Written as DNA, the CDR3 is TGCGCCAGCAGCCAAGATGGGGGGACAGGGAATTCACCCCTCCACTTT. The encoded protein is CASSQDGGTGNSPLHF.

V and J are TRBV5-5 and TRBJ2-3; D not resolved. Germline V gene lookup returns CDR1 SGHKS and CDR2 YYEKEE (reference sequence). V shed 4 bases and J shed 2 bases, with 17 bases lying between them. There are 16 residues in the CDR3. CDR3 coding DNA: TGTGCCAGCAGCCCCGCCCTAACTCGTTCCACAGATACGCAGTATTTT. It encodes CASSPALTRSTDTQYF.

The chain combines TRBV5-1 with TRBJ2-1, with no clear D. This CDR3 comprises 11 residues. Trimming stripped 4 bases from V and 10 bases from J, with 9 bases between. The germline CDR1 and CDR2 sequences are SGHRS and YFSETQ. CDR3 DNA sequence: TGCGCCAGCAGCGGCGGCCCAGAGCAGTTCTTC. It specifies CASSGGPEQFF. Variable domain in full (rest from reference TRBV5-1 and TRBJ2-1): KAGVTQTPRYLIKTRGQQVTLSCSPISGHRSVSWYQQTPGQGLQFLFEYFSETQRNKGNFPGRFSGRQFSNSRSEMNVSTLELGDSALYLCASSGGPEQFFGPGTRLTVL.

Here the CDR3 DNA reads TGTGCCAGCAGTGAAGGACACGCGAACACCGGGGAGCTGTTTTTT. Protein product: CASSEGHANTGELFF. The chain has TRBV2 and TRBJ2-2; D unclear. The CDR3 covers 15 residues. Germline loops: CDR1 SNHLY, CDR2 FYNNEI. V was pared by 1 base and J by 0 bases, with 6 bases between.

The V and J genes are TRBV3-1 (or the pseudogene TRBV3-2) and TRBJ1-3; 7 nucleotides agree with TRBD1. Germline-derived CDR1 and CDR2 are LGHDT and YNNKEL (reference sequence). Germline trimming cut 3 bases from V and 4 bases from J; bases unmatched to any gene: 15. The CDR3 covers 18 residues. The CDR3 nucleotides read TGTGCCAGCAGCCAGTGGCGATCGACAGGGTCTAAAGGAAACACCATATATTTT. Translating gives CASSQWRSTGSKGNTIYF.

This clone has a count of ten or more. The chain couples TRBV18 to TRBJ2-5; no reliable D call. Germline values: CDR1 KGHSH, CDR2 LQKENI. V lost 1 base and J 2 bases, leaving 14 bases between the germline ends. CDR3 length equals 16 residues. CDR3 nucleotides: TGTGCCAGCTCACCACAGAGACCAGGATTTCAAGAGACCCAGTACTTC. This sequence encodes CASSPQRPGFQETQYF. The complete variable domain, with remaining parts taken from reference TRBV18 and TRBJ2-5, reads NAGVMQNPRHLVRRRGQEARLRCSPMKGHSHVYWYRQLPEEGLKFMVYLQKENIIDESGMPKERFSAEFPKEGPSILRIQQVVRGDSAAYFCASSPQRPGFQETQYFGPGTRLLVL.

The rearrangement joins TRBV2 to TRBJ1-4; 9 bases agree with TRBD1. CDR1 and CDR2 from the germline V gene are SNHLY and FYNNEI. V shed 4 bases, J shed 7 bases, and the junction held 7 bases outside the gene matches. This CDR3 contains 15 residues. The CDR3 nucleotides are TGTGCCAGCAGTGCAGGGACAGGGCCTTCTGAAAAACTGTTTTTT. Protein sequence: CASSAGTGPSEKLFF.

The gene calls are TRBV5-1 and TRBJ1-3; no firm D call. Trimming pared 0 bases from V and 0 bases from J, leaving 13 bases between. Germline V CDR1 and CDR2: SGHRS, YFSETQ. The CDR3 contains 17 residues. This CDR3 is CASSLGSFEHSGNTIYF. The CDR3 region has the DNA TGCGCCAGCAGCTTGGGCTCTTTTGAGCACTCTGGAAACACCATATATTTT.

The gene calls are TRBV6-1 and TRBJ1-2, with D tentatively TRBD1 (5 bases). CDR1 and CDR2 from the germline V gene are MNHNS and SASEGT. The CDR3 runs 15 residues. Trimming left V 0 bases short and J 0 bases short, with 8 bases between. The CDR3 sequence: CASSEAFRANYGYTF. Here the CDR3 DNA reads TGTGCCAGCAGTGAAGCCTTCAGGGCTAACTATGGCTACACCTTC.

This clone has a handful of counts. The rearrangement uses TRBV7-2 and TRBJ2-3, with 9 nucleotides matching TRBD2. CDR3 length equals 18 residues. Germline lookup yields CDR1 SGHTA and CDR2 FQGNSA. The junction had 9 bases not matched to a gene; V was cut back by 1 base and J by 1 base. CDR3 loop: CASSLVVRGRGGTDTQYF. CDR3 coding DNA: TGTGCCAGCAGCTTAGTAGTGCGCGGGAGGGGGGGCACAGATACGCAGTATTTT.

The V call is TRBV25-1, the J call TRBJ1-1; D remains unclear. The V end was cut by 2 bases, the J end by 11 bases, with 15 bases between. CDR1 and CDR2 (germline): MGHDK, SYGVNS. The CDR3 runs 13 residues. The CDR3 spells CASSERGPLEAFF. DNA for the CDR3: TGTGCCAGCAGTGAACGGGGTCCCCTTGAGGCTTTCTTT.

The V gene is TRBV7-9, the J gene TRBJ2-3; 7 bases are a match to TRBD2. The CDR3 runs to 16 residues. The V gene end was trimmed by 5 bases and the J gene end by 2 bases; junction bases not matched to a gene: 10. From germline, CDR1 is SEHNR and CDR2 FQNEAQ (reference sequence). The CDR3 loop reads CASSTGTNLNTDTQYF. CDR3 DNA sequence: TGTGCCAGCAGCACGGGGACTAACCTTAACACAGATACGCAGTATTTT.

V gene TRBV7-2 combines with J gene TRBJ1-4; D remains ambiguous. Germline CDR1 is SGHTA and CDR2 is FQGNSA. The ends were cut back, 5 bases at V and 4 bases at J, with 11 bases in the middle. This CDR3 is built from 14 residues. CDR3 in DNA: TGTGCCAGCAGCCCAGACTATGGTAATGAAAAACTGTTTTTT. Translated: CASSPDYGNEKLFF.

The chain couples TRBV7-2 to TRBJ1-6; the D gene is possibly TRBD1 (6 bases). V was trimmed by 2 bases and J by 0 bases, leaving 14 bases between them. Germline assignment: CDR1 SGHTA and CDR2 FQGNSA. This CDR3 spans 18 amino acids. In DNA form, the CDR3 reads TGTGCCAGCAGCTTACCCTTGGGGGCTAGCTCCTATAATTCACCCCTCCACTTT. This encodes CASSLPLGASSYNSPLHF.

This chain uses TRBV5-4 with TRBJ2-3; TRBD2 matches at 8 bases. This CDR3 comprises 14 residues. Germline lookup yields CDR1 SGHNT and CDR2 YYREEE (reference sequence). The junction had 4 bases not matched to a gene; V was cut back by 1 base and J by 6 bases. The CDR3 bases are TGTGCCAGCAGCTTGCGGGGGGGCCGGGATACGCAGTATTTT. Translating it yields CASSLRGGRDTQYF.

The chain uses TRBV5-1 and TRBJ1-2; 7 positions match TRBD1. CDR1 and CDR2 (germline): SGHRS, YFSETQ. This CDR3 has 15 residues. V dropped 4 bases and J dropped 4; count of bases not matched to a gene: 10. CDR3 protein: CASSTPGQRGYGYTF. DNA for the CDR3: TGCGCCAGCAGCACCCCGGGACAGCGCGGCTATGGCTACACCTTC.

This chain joins TRBV7-2 and TRBJ1-6; maybe TRBD1 (5 bases). CDR1 SGHTA and CDR2 FQGNSA come from the germline V gene. CDR3 length equals 14 residues. Trimming stripped 5 bases from V and 3 bases from J, with 8 bases between. The chain's CDR3 is CASSTGGYNSPLHF. The CDR3, as DNA: TGTGCCAGCAGCACCGGGGGCTATAATTCACCCCTCCACTTT.

The rearrangement joins TRBV4-2 to TRBJ2-7; the match to TRBD2 covers 11 bases. The CDR3 is 19 amino acids. V shed 0 bases and J 3 bases; nucleotides not matched to a gene: 13. The V gene's germline CDR1 is LGHNA and CDR2 YNFKEQ. For the CDR3, the DNA is TGTGCCAGCAGCCAAGATCCCCCTAGCGGGGGGCGGAGAGACTACGAGCAGTACTTC. It translates to CASSQDPPSGGRRDYEQYF.